This T cell receptor (beta chain) was sequenced in a study of graft-versus-host responses after intestinal transplantation. The ends lost 1 base at V and 3 bases at J; junction bases unmatched: 7. Looked up from germline, CDR1 is SEHNR and CDR2 is FQNEAQ (reference sequence). The CDR3 sequence is 18 residues long. Remarks on this clone: Antigen unknown.

Study findings and constraints: Detected in recipient marrow were GvH clones, some of which were first observed in ileum or blood.

The assay was immunoSEQ multiplex PCR, and TCRdb's table has in-frame clones only and misses some. The repertoire has over 100,000 clones, roughly 93% of them found once; the top ten carry around 1%. The source is a human donor who was the organ donor for an intestinal transplant. The rearrangement joins TRBV7-9 to TRBJ2-3; TRBD2 agrees at 13 bases. The sequences come from unstimulated CD8+ T cells sorted from spleen or lymph node cells, collected before transplant. CDR3 in amino acids: CASSLERTSGSITDTQYF. CDR3 DNA: TGTGCCAGCAGCTTAGAAAGGACTAGCGGGAGTATTACAGATACGCAGTATTTT.